This is a list of T cell receptor beta chains from one sample in a study of blood T cell repertoires in COVID-19. Assay used: immunoSEQ multiplex PCR; TCRdb lists only in-frame clones, some missing. Of tens of thousands of clones detected, over 75% appear once; the ten largest clones hold approximately 30%. Sequenced material: peripheral blood. Receptors were obtained from an elderly man with active or convalescent COVID-19. Each CDR3 is given with its conserved first and last residue. Fields, in order: D gene, J gene, clone size, V gene, CDR3 protein, CDR3 DNA. A D gene is named only where the DNA matches it firmly. Only some rows state a clone size, as once, few, many or a class for expanded clones.

D gene: -; J gene: TRBJ1-2; clone size: few; V gene: TRBV28; CDR3 protein: CASSLQLDNGYTF; CDR3 DNA: TGTGCCAGCAGTTTACAGTTGGACAATGGCTACACCTTC
D gene: TRBD1; J gene: TRBJ1-1; clone size: -; V gene: TRBV19; CDR3 protein: CASSTRTGTGGVGTEAFF; CDR3 DNA: TGTGCCAGTAGTACGAGGACCGGGACAGGAGGCGTAGGCACTGAAGCTTTCTTT
D gene: TRBD1; J gene: TRBJ2-5; clone size: -; V gene: TRBV7-2; CDR3 protein: CASSLVGQGETQYF; CDR3 DNA: TGTGCCAGCAGCTTAGTGGGACAGGGGGAGACCCAGTACTTC
D gene: -; J gene: TRBJ1-5; clone size: -; V gene: TRBV7-9; CDR3 protein: CASSATNNQPQHF; CDR3 DNA: TGTGCCAGCAGCGCGACTAACAATCAGCCCCAGCATTTT
D gene: TRBD1; J gene: TRBJ1-4; clone size: once; V gene: TRBV4-2; CDR3 protein: CASSRTGGTTNEKLFF; CDR3 DNA: TGTGCCAGCAGCCGTACAGGGGGCACAACTAATGAAAAACTGTTTTTT
D gene: -; J gene: TRBJ2-3; clone size: -; V gene: TRBV5-8; CDR3 protein: CASSFHIRTDTQYF; CDR3 DNA: TGTGCCAGCAGCTTCCACATTCGCACAGATACGCAGTATTTT
D gene: TRBD1; J gene: TRBJ2-7; clone size: -; V gene: TRBV11-2; CDR3 protein: CASSFNRGYEQYF; CDR3 DNA: TGTGCCAGCAGCTTTAACAGGGGATACGAGCAGTACTTC
D gene: -; J gene: TRBJ2-1; clone size: few; V gene: TRBV7-3; CDR3 protein: CASSVLGTAEQFF; CDR3 DNA: TGTGCCAGCAGTGTACTAGGAACGGCTGAGCAGTTCTTC
D gene: TRBD2; J gene: TRBJ2-1; clone size: -; V gene: TRBV15; CDR3 protein: CATSRGRGGSIDEQFF; CDR3 DNA: TGTGCCACCAGCAGAGGGCGCGGGGGGTCTATCGATGAGCAGTTCTTC
D gene: -; J gene: TRBJ1-2; clone size: -; V gene: TRBV5-5; CDR3 protein: CASSLAHTEGYTF; CDR3 DNA: TGTGCCAGCAGCTTGGCCCACACGGAGGGCTACACCTTC
D gene: -; J gene: TRBJ2-3; clone size: few; V gene: TRBV18; CDR3 protein: CASSPEAPDTQYF; CDR3 DNA: TGTGCCAGCTCACCAGAGGCCCCAGATACGCAGTATTTT
D gene: TRBD1; J gene: TRBJ2-3; clone size: -; V gene: TRBV19; CDR3 protein: CASSIQGASDTQYF; CDR3 DNA: TGTGCCAGTAGTATCCAGGGGGCGTCAGATACGCAGTATTTT
D gene: TRBD1; J gene: TRBJ2-5; clone size: -; V gene: TRBV4-1; CDR3 protein: CASSQVPGQGAQETQYF; CDR3 DNA: TGCGCCAGCAGCCAGGTCCCGGGACAGGGGGCGCAGGAGACCCAGTACTTC
D gene: TRBD1; J gene: TRBJ2-3; clone size: -; V gene: TRBV10-3; CDR3 protein: CAITPGQGYSDTQYF; CDR3 DNA: TGTGCCATCACTCCGGGACAGGGGTACTCAGATACGCAGTATTTT
D gene: TRBD1; J gene: TRBJ1-1; clone size: -; V gene: TRBV28; CDR3 protein: CASSLTGGLGNTEAFF; CDR3 DNA: TGTGCCAGCAGTTTAACAGGGGGTTTGGGTAACACTGAAGCTTTCTTT
D gene: TRBD1; J gene: TRBJ1-2; clone size: -; V gene: TRBV6-5; CDR3 protein: CASNAGGSYGYTF; CDR3 DNA: TGTGCCAGCAACGCAGGGGGTAGCTATGGCTACACCTTC
D gene: TRBD2; J gene: TRBJ2-1; clone size: -; V gene: TRBV10-1; CDR3 protein: CASSEIAGGAYNEQFF; CDR3 DNA: TGCGCCAGCAGTGAGATAGCGGGAGGAGCCTACAATGAGCAGTTCTTC
D gene: -; J gene: TRBJ1-2; clone size: -; V gene: TRBV12-3/TRBV12-4; CDR3 protein: CASSLAQIYGYTF; CDR3 DNA: TGTGCCAGCAGTTTGGCACAGATCTATGGCTACACCTTC
D gene: TRBD1; J gene: TRBJ1-2; clone size: -; V gene: TRBV11-3; CDR3 protein: CASSPGQAYGYTF; CDR3 DNA: TGTGCCAGCAGCCCCGGACAGGCCTATGGCTACACCTTC
D gene: TRBD1; J gene: TRBJ1-6; clone size: -; V gene: TRBV27; CDR3 protein: CASSPRDRGQKYSNSPLHF; CDR3 DNA: TGTGCCAGCAGTCCCCGGGACAGGGGGCAAAAATACTCTAATTCACCCCTCCACTTT
D gene: -; J gene: TRBJ2-1; clone size: -; V gene: TRBV7-2; CDR3 protein: CASSPGSSYNEQFF; CDR3 DNA: TGTGCCAGCAGCCCAGGCTCGTCCTACAATGAGCAGTTCTTC
D gene: -; J gene: TRBJ1-4; clone size: -; V gene: TRBV18; CDR3 protein: CASSPNRETNEKLFF; CDR3 DNA: TGTGCCAGCTCACCAAACAGGGAAACTAATGAAAAACTGTTTTTT
D gene: TRBD1; J gene: TRBJ1-5; clone size: -; V gene: TRBV5-5; CDR3 protein: CASSPDRGGNFYSNQPQHF; CDR3 DNA: TGTGCCAGCAGCCCAGACAGGGGCGGAAATTTTTATAGCAATCAGCCCCAGCATTTT
D gene: -; J gene: TRBJ1-4; clone size: once; V gene: TRBV15; CDR3 protein: CATSRAGSGNEKLFF; CDR3 DNA: TGTGCCACCAGCAGAGCTGGCAGCGGGAATGAAAAACTGTTTTTT
D gene: TRBD1; J gene: TRBJ2-3; clone size: -; V gene: TRBV11-1; CDR3 protein: CASSFGGRGTQYF; CDR3 DNA: TGTGCCAGCAGCTTTGGGGGCAGGGGGACGCAGTATTTT
D gene: TRBD2; J gene: TRBJ2-3; clone size: -; V gene: TRBV7-2; CDR3 protein: CASSKRTRIDTQYF; CDR3 DNA: TGTGCCAGCAGCAAGAGGACTAGGATAGATACGCAGTATTTT
D gene: -; J gene: TRBJ2-3; clone size: once; V gene: TRBV19; CDR3 protein: CASSNRGGDTQYF; CDR3 DNA: TGTGCCAGTAGTAACAGGGGAGGAGATACGCAGTATTTT
D gene: TRBD1; J gene: TRBJ2-7; clone size: -; V gene: TRBV11-3; CDR3 protein: CASSFQIPGQGVTEQYF; CDR3 DNA: TGTGCCAGCAGCTTTCAAATACCGGGACAGGGTGTAACCGAGCAGTACTTC
D gene: -; J gene: TRBJ2-5; clone size: -; V gene: TRBV5-4; CDR3 protein: CASSVPGETQYF; CDR3 DNA: TGTGCCAGCAGCGTACCAGGGGAGACCCAGTACTTC
D gene: -; J gene: TRBJ1-1; clone size: few; V gene: TRBV24-1; CDR3 protein: CATSDRRTEMNTEAFF; CDR3 DNA: TGTGCCACCAGTGATCGGAGGACAGAGATGAACACTGAAGCTTTCTTT
D gene: -; J gene: TRBJ1-5; clone size: -; V gene: TRBV6-5; CDR3 protein: CASRLDSSNQPQHF; CDR3 DNA: TGTGCCAGCAGACTCGACAGTAGCAATCAGCCCCAGCATTTT
D gene: TRBD2; J gene: TRBJ2-1; clone size: -; V gene: TRBV7-2; CDR3 protein: CASSIAGGHSYNEQFF; CDR3 DNA: TGTGCCAGCAGCATAGCGGGAGGGCACTCCTACAATGAGCAGTTCTTC
D gene: TRBD1; J gene: TRBJ2-7; clone size: -; V gene: TRBV2; CDR3 protein: CASLNQGAVEQYF; CDR3 DNA: TGTGCCAGCCTAAACCAGGGGGCGGTGGAGCAGTACTTC
D gene: -; J gene: TRBJ1-3; clone size: -; V gene: TRBV11-2; CDR3 protein: CASSATGTIPGNTIYF; CDR3 DNA: TGTGCCAGCAGCGCAACCGGGACAATCCCTGGAAACACCATATATTTT
D gene: -; J gene: TRBJ1-2; clone size: -; V gene: TRBV30; CDR3 protein: CAWSVQGPYGYTF; CDR3 DNA: TGTGCCTGGAGTGTACAGGGTCCCTATGGCTACACCTTC
D gene: -; J gene: TRBJ1-3; clone size: -; V gene: TRBV19; CDR3 protein: CASSPRDSGNTIYF; CDR3 DNA: TGTGCCAGTAGTCCCCGTGATAGTGGAAACACCATATATTTT
D gene: TRBD1; J gene: TRBJ2-1; clone size: -; V gene: TRBV3-1/TRBV3-2; CDR3 protein: CASSQAWGTVLNEQFF; CDR3 DNA: TGTGCCAGCAGCCAAGCTTGGGGGACAGTGCTCAATGAGCAGTTCTTC
D gene: -; J gene: TRBJ1-1; clone size: -; V gene: TRBV27; CDR3 protein: CASSLLGDTEAFF; CDR3 DNA: TGTGCCAGCAGTTTATTAGGAGACACTGAAGCTTTCTTT
D gene: TRBD1; J gene: TRBJ2-1; clone size: -; V gene: TRBV7-2; CDR3 protein: CASSSRTGSYNEQFF; CDR3 DNA: TGTGCCAGCAGCTCCAGGACAGGGTCCTACAATGAGCAGTTCTTC
D gene: -; J gene: TRBJ1-4; clone size: -; V gene: TRBV15; CDR3 protein: CATSRDGGPNEKLFF; CDR3 DNA: TGTGCCACCAGCAGAGATGGGGGCCCTAATGAAAAACTGTTTTTT
D gene: -; J gene: TRBJ2-2; clone size: once; V gene: TRBV27; CDR3 protein: CASTPRGSRTGELFF; CDR3 DNA: TGTGCCAGCACCCCGCGAGGGAGCAGAACCGGGGAGCTGTTTTTT
D gene: TRBD1; J gene: TRBJ1-2; clone size: -; V gene: TRBV7-2; CDR3 protein: CASSLAGTASYGYTF; CDR3 DNA: TGTGCCAGCAGCTTAGCGGGGACAGCCAGCTATGGCTACACCTTC
D gene: TRBD2; J gene: TRBJ2-5; clone size: few; V gene: TRBV4-2; CDR3 protein: CASSTRTRETQYF; CDR3 DNA: TGTGCCAGCAGCACCCGGACTAGGGAGACCCAGTACTTC
D gene: -; J gene: TRBJ2-3; clone size: -; V gene: TRBV7-3; CDR3 protein: CASSLIPTSTDTQYF; CDR3 DNA: TGTGCCAGCAGCTTAATCCCGACTAGCACAGATACGCAGTATTTT
D gene: -; J gene: TRBJ1-4; clone size: -; V gene: TRBV7-6; CDR3 protein: CASSLAGAANEKLFF; CDR3 DNA: TGTGCCAGCAGCTTAGCGGGCGCCGCAAATGAAAAACTGTTTTTT
D gene: -; J gene: TRBJ1-5; clone size: -; V gene: TRBV6-5; CDR3 protein: CASRRGVNQPQHF; CDR3 DNA: TGTGCCAGCAGACGCGGCGTGAATCAGCCCCAGCATTTT
D gene: TRBD2; J gene: TRBJ2-2; clone size: -; V gene: TRBV12-5; CDR3 protein: CASGTSGAGGELFF; CDR3 DNA: TGTGCTAGTGGAACTAGCGGGGCTGGCGGGGAGCTGTTTTTT
D gene: -; J gene: TRBJ1-3; clone size: -; V gene: TRBV19; CDR3 protein: CASSTTGSSGNTIYF; CDR3 DNA: TGTGCCAGTAGTACGACAGGAAGCTCTGGAAACACCATATATTTT
D gene: -; J gene: TRBJ2-2; clone size: -; V gene: TRBV7-8; CDR3 protein: CASRVLGTGELFF; CDR3 DNA: TGTGCCAGCAGGGTACTCGGGACCGGGGAGCTGTTTTTT
D gene: TRBD2; J gene: TRBJ2-2; clone size: -; V gene: TRBV9; CDR3 protein: CASSASGRANTGELFF; CDR3 DNA: TGTGCCAGCAGCGCTAGCGGGAGGGCGAACACCGGGGAGCTGTTTTTT
D gene: TRBD2; J gene: TRBJ2-3; clone size: -; V gene: TRBV7-8; CDR3 protein: CASSLKARGAGGGYRTDTQYF; CDR3 DNA: TGTGCCAGCAGCTTAAAGGCTAGGGGAGCAGGCGGGGGGTACCGCACAGATACGCAGTATTTT
D gene: TRBD1; J gene: TRBJ2-6; clone size: -; V gene: TRBV15; CDR3 protein: CATSRVGQGASGANVLTF; CDR3 DNA: TGTGCCACCAGCAGAGTAGGACAGGGGGCGAGTGGGGCCAACGTCCTGACTTTC
D gene: -; J gene: TRBJ1-5; clone size: -; V gene: TRBV5-1; CDR3 protein: CASSPTGGGNQPQHF; CDR3 DNA: TGCGCCAGCAGCCCCACCGGTGGCGGAAATCAGCCCCAGCATTTT
D gene: -; J gene: TRBJ2-1; clone size: -; V gene: TRBV6-6; CDR3 protein: CASSRGEVSYNEQFF; CDR3 DNA: TGTGCCAGCAGTAGGGGCGAGGTCTCCTACAATGAGCAGTTCTTC